This TCR beta chain was obtained from a study of blood T cell repertoires in COVID-19. Study context: Acute-phase and convalescent COVID-19 samples originated in the United States, Italy and Spain. PBMCs, B-cell-depleted T cells, or T cells were the source of the cDNA or gDNA that made up the material.

This CDR3 is built from 15 residues. V dropped 1 base and J dropped 4; count of bases not matched to a gene: 6. Germline V lookup: CDR1 MNHEY, CDR2 SMNVEV (reference sequence). In the original processing: Reference gene primer amplification gave nucleated cell count estimates. Sequencing used immunoSEQ multiplex PCR; TCRdb keeps in-frame clones, though not all of them. V, J and clone size are those of that table, while D and trimming were read from the DNA. The profile covers 58,000 or so clones, with roughly 74% appearing a single time and over 25% taken by the ten largest. J is TRBJ2-7 and V is TRBV27, with 8 bases matching TRBD1. What was sequenced was peripheral blood. This receptor was identified in a woman aged 80 or over with acute or convalescent COVID-19. The CDR3: CASSLLPDRVYEQYF. In DNA form, the CDR3 reads TGTGCCAGCAGTTTATTGCCGGACAGGGTTTACGAGCAGTACTTC.